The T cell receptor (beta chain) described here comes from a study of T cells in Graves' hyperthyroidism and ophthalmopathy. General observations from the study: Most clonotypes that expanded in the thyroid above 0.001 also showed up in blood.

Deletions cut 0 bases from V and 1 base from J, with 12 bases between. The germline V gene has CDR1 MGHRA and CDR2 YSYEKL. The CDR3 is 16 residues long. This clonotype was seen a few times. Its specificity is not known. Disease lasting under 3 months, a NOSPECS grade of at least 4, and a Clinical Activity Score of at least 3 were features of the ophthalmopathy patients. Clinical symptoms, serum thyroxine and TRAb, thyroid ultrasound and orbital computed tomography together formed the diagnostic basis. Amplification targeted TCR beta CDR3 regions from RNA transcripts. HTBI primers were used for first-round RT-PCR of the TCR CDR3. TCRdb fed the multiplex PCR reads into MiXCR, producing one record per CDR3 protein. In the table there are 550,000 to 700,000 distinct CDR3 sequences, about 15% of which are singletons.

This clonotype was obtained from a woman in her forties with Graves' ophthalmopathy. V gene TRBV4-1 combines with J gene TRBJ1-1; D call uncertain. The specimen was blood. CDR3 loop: CASSQDWSGGNTEAFF. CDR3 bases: TGCGCCAGCAGCCAAGATTGGTCGGGCGGGAACACTGAAGCTTTCTTT.